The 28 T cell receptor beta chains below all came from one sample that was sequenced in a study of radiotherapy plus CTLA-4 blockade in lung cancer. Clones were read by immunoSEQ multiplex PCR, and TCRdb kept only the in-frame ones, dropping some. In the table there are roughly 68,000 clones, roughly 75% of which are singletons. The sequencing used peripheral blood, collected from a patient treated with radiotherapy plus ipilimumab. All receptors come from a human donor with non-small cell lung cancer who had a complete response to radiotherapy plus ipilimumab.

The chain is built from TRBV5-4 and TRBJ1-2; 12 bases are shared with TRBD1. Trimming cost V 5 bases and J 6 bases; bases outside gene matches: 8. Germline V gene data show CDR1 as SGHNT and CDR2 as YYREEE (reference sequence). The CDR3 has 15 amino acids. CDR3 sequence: CASSFAGTGGHGYTF. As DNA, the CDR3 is TGTGCCAGCAGTTTTGCCGGGACAGGGGGCCATGGCTACACCTTC.

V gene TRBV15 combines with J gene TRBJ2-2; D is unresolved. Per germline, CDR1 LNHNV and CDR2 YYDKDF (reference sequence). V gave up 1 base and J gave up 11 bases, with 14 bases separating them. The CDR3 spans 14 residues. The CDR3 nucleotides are TGTGCCACCAGCAGAGGAAGCGCCGTCCCCGAGCTGTTTTTT. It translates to CATSRGSAVPELFF.

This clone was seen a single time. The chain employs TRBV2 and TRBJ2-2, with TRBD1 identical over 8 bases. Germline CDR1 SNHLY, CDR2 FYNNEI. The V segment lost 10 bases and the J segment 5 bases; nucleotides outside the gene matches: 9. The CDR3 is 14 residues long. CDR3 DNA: TGTGCCACATCACTGGACAGGGTGACCGGGGAGCTGTTTTTT. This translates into CATSLDRVTGELFF.

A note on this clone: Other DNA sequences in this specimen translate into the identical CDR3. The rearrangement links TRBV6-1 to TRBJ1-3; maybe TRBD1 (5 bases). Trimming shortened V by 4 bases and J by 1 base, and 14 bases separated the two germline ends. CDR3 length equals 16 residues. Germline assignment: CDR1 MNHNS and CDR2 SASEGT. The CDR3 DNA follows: TGTGCCAGCAGTGCAGGGCTAGCGGGTTCTGGAAACACCATATATTTT. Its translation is CASSAGLAGSGNTIYF.

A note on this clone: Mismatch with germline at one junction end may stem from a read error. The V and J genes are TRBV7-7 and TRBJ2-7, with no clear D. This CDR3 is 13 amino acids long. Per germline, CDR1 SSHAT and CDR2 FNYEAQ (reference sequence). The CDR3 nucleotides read TGTGCTAGCAGCCTATTTTCGGGCTACGAGCAGTACTTC. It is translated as CASSLFSGYEQYF.

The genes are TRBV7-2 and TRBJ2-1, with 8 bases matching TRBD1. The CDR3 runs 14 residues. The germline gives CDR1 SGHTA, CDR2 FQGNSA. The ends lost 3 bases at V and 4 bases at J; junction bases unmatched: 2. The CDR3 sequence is CASSFQGAYNEQFF. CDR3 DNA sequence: TGTGCCAGCAGCTTTCAGGGGGCGTACAATGAGCAGTTCTTC.

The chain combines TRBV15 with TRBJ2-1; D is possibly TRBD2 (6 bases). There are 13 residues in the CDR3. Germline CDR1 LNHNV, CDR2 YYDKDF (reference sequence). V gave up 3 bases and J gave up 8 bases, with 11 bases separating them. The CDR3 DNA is TGTGCCACCAGCAGTCGGGGACTCCATGAGCAGTTCTTC. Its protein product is CATSSRGLHEQFF.

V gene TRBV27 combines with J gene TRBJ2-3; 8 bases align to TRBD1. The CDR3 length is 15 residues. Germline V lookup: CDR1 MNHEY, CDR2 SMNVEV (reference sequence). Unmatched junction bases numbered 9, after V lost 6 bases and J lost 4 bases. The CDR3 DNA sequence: TGTGCCAGCAGCCAGGACAGGGTGGGGCCAGATACGCAGTATTTT. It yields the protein CASSQDRVGPDTQYF.

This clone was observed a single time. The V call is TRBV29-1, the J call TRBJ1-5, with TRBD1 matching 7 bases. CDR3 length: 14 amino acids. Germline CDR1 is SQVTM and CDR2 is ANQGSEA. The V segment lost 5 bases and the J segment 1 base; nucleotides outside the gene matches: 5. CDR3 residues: CSVRQGSSNQPQHF. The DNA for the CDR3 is TGCAGCGTTAGACAGGGATCGAGCAATCAGCCCCAGCATTTT. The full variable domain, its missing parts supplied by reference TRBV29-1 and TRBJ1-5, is SAVISQKPSRDICQRGTSLTIQCQVDSQVTMMFWYRQQPGQSLTLIATANQGSEATYESGFVIDKFPISRPNLTFSTLTVSNMSPEDSSIYLCSVRQGSSNQPQHFGDGTRLSIL.

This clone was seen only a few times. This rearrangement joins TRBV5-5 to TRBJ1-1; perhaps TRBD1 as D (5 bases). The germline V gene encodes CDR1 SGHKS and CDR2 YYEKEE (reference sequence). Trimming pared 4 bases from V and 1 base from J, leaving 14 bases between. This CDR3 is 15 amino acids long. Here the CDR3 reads CASSPATRENTEAFF. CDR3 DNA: TGTGCCAGCAGCCCAGCCACCAGGGAGAACACTGAAGCTTTCTTT.

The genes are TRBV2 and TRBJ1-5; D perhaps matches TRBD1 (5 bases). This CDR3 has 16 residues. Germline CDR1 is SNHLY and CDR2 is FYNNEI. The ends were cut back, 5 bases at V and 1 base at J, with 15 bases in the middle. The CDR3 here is CASSIMRGGSNQPQHF. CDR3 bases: TGTGCCAGCAGTATCATGAGGGGCGGGAGCAATCAGCCCCAGCATTTT.

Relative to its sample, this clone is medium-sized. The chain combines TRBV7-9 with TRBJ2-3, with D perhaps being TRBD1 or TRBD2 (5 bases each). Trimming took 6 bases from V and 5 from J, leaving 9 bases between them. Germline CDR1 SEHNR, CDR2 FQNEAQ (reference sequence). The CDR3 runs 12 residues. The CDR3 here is CASRGDLDTQYF. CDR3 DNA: TGTGCCAGCAGGGGGGATCTAGATACGCAGTATTTT.

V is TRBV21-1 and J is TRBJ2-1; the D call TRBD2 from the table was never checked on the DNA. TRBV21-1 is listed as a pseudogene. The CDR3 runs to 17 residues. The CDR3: CASSKRGKAGGYNEQFF. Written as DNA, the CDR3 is TGTGCCAGCAGCAAAAGGGGAAAAGCGGGGGGTTACAATGAGCAGTTCTTC.

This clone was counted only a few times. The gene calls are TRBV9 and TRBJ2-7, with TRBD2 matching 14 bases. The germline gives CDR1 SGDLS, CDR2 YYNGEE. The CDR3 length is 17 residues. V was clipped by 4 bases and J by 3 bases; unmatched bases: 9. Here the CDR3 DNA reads TGTGCCAGCAGCCCCGGACTAGCGGGGGGACGAAGCTACGAGCAGTACTTC. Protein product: CASSPGLAGGRSYEQYF.

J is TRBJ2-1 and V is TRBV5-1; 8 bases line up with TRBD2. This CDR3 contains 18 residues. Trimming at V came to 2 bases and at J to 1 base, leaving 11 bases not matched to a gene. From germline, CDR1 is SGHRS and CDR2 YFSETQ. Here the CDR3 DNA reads TGCGCCAGCAGCTTCGGGCTAGCGGGCCTAGAATCCTACAATGAGCAGTTCTTC. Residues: CASSFGLAGLESYNEQFF.

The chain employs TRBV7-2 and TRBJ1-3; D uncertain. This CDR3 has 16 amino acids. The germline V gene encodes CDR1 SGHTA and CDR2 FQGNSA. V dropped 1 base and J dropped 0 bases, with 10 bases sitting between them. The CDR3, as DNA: TGTGCCAGCAGCTTAGTCGTCAGTTTCTCTGGAAACACCATATATTTT. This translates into CASSLVVSFSGNTIYF.

CDR3 protein: CASSIFGADSPLHF. The CDR3 DNA reads as TGTGCCAGTAGTATATTTGGGGCGGATTCACCCCTCCACTTT. The gene calls are TRBV19 and TRBJ1-6; perhaps TRBD1 as D (5 bases). Germline loops: CDR1 LNHDA, CDR2 SQIVND (reference sequence). Trimming left V 2 bases short and J 8 bases short, with 10 bases between. The CDR3 is 14 residues long.

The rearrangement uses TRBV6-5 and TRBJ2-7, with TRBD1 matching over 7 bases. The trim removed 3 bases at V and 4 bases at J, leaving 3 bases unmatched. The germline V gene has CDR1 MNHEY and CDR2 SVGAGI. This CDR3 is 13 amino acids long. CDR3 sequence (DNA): TGTGCCAGCAGTTATAACAGGGGTTACGAGCAGTACTTC. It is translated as CASSYNRGYEQYF.

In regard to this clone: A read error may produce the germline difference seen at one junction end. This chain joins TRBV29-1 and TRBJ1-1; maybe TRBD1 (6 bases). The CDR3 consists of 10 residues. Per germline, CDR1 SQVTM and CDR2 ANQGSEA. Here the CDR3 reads CSVDRGRAIF. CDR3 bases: TGCAGCGTTGATCGGGGGCGGGCAATCTTT.

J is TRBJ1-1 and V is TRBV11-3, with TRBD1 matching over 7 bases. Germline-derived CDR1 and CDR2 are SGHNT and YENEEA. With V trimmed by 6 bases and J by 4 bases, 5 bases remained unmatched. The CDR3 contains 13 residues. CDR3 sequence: CASSPTGATEAFF. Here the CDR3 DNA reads TGTGCCAGCAGTCCAACAGGGGCCACTGAAGCTTTCTTT. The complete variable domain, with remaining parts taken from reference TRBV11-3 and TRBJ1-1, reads EAGVVQSPRYKIIEKKQPVAFWCNPISGHNTLYWYLQNLGQGPELLIRYENEEAVDDSQLPKDRFSAERLKGVDSTLKIQPAELGDSAVYLCASSPTGATEAFFGQGTRLTVV.

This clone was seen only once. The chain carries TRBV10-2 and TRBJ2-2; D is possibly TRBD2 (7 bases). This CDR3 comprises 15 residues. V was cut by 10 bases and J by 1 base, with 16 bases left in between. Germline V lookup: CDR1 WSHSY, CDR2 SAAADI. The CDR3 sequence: CATRWGGGNTGELFF. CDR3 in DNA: TGCGCCACCAGATGGGGGGGCGGGAACACCGGGGAGCTGTTTTTT.

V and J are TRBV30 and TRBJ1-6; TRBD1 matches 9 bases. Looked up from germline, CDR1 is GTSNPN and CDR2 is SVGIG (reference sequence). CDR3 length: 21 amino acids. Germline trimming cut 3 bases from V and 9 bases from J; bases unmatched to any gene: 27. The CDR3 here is CAWSLGQGITNSLSAGSPLHF. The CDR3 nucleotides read TGTGCCTGGAGCCTGGGACAGGGCATTACCAATTCCCTGTCAGCCGGTTCACCCCTCCACTTT.

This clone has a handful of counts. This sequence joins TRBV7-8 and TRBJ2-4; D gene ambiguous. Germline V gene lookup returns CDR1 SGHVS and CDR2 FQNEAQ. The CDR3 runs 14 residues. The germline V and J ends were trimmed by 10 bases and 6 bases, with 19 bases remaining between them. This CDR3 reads CATTPILSLNIQYF. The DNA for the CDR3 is TGTGCCACCACCCCCATCCTCTCTTTAAACATTCAGTACTTC.

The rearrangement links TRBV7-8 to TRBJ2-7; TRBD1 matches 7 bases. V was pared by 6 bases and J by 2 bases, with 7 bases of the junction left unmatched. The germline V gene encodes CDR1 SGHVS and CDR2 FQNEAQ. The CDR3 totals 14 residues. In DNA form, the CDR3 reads TGTGCCAGCAGTTTTAGGGACAGAGCCTACGAGCAGTACGTC. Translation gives CASSFRDRAYEQYV.

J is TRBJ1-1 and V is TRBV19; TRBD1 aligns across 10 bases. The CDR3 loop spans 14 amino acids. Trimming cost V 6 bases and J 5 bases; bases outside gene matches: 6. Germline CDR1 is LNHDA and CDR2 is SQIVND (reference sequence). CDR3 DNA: TGTGCCAGTAGGACAGGGGGCGCCTGGACTGAAGCTTTCTTT. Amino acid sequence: CASRTGGAWTEAFF.

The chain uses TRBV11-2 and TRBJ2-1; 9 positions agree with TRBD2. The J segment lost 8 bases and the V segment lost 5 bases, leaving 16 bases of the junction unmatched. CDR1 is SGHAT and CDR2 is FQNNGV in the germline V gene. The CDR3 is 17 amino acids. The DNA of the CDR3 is TGTGCCAGCAGCCCTTCCCTCCTAGCGGGATCCGGCCATGAGCAGTTCTTC. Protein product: CASSPSLLAGSGHEQFF. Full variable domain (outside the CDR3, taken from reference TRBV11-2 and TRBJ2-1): EAGVAQSPRYKIIEKRQSVAFWCNPISGHATLYWYQQILGQGPKLLIQFQNNGVVDDSQLPKDRFSAERLKGVDSTLKIQPAKLEDSAVYLCASSPSLLAGSGHEQFFGPGTRLTVL.

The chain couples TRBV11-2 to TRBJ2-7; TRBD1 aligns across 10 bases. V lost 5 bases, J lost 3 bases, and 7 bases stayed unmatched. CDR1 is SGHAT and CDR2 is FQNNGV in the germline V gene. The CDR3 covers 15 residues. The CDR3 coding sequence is TGTGCCAGCAGCATCGGGACAGGGGCCTTCTACGAGCAGTACGTC. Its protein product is CASSIGTGAFYEQYV.

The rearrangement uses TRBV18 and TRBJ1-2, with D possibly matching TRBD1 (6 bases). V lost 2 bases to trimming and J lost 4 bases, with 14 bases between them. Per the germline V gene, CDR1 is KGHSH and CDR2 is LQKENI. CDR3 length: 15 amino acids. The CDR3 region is CASSPGRGQGYGYTF. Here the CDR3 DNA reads TGTGCCAGCTCACCAGGTCGGGGGCAGGGCTATGGCTACACCTTC.